One sample yielded the 16 T cell receptor beta chains listed below, sequenced in a study of T cell responses to AZD1222 COVID-19 vaccine. Clones were sequenced by immunoSEQ multiplex PCR, and TCRdb holds only the in-frame ones, with some missing. Found here are 95,000 to 100,000 clones, around 87% of them singletons; the top ten hold roughly 10%. This specimen consisted of peripheral blood, obtained 28 days after the second AZD1222 dose. The receptors here all came from an adult who received the AZD1222 COVID-19 vaccine.

The J gene is TRBJ1-1, the V gene TRBV5-6, with TRBD1 matching 8 bases. V lost 2 bases and J lost 3; bases outside the gene matches: 6. Germline V gives CDR1 SGHDT, CDR2 YYEEEE. The CDR3 covers 15 residues. DNA for the CDR3: TGTGCCAGCAGCTTCCGGGACAGGTTATACACTGAAGCTTTCTTT. Translated, it gives CASSFRDRLYTEAFF.

The chain links TRBV18 to TRBJ1-2; possibly TRBD1 for D (6 bases). Per germline, CDR1 KGHSH and CDR2 LQKENI. V was cut by 2 bases and J by 1 base, with 11 bases left in between. CDR3 length equals 15 residues. The CDR3 DNA follows: TGTGCCAGCTCACCAAGGGACACACATAACTATGGCTACACCTTC. This sequence encodes CASSPRDTHNYGYTF.

This clone was observed a handful of times. The chain has TRBV4-3 and TRBJ2-3; D call uncertain. Trimming took 0 bases from V and 0 from J, leaving 10 bases between them. The CDR3 loop spans 16 amino acids. From germline, CDR1 is LGHNA and CDR2 YSLEER. The CDR3 loop reads CASSQDWASSTDTQYF. Here the CDR3 DNA reads TGCGCCAGCAGCCAAGATTGGGCTTCCAGCACAGATACGCAGTATTTT.

The chain joins TRBV7-6 to TRBJ1-2; D perhaps matches TRBD1 (5 bases). The CDR3 runs 16 residues. V was pared by 4 bases and J by 7 bases, with 22 bases between. Germline CDR1 reads SGHVS; CDR2 reads FNYEAQ. CDR3 bases: TGTGCCAGCAGCTCTACAGCGGGGCCGGGCTTGAGTGGCTACACCTTC. Translation gives CASSSTAGPGLSGYTF.

The chain combines TRBV5-1 with TRBJ2-1, with D perhaps TRBD1 or TRBD2 (6 bases each). The CDR3 is made up of 13 amino acids. Between the trimmed V and J ends, which lost 2 bases and 7 bases, there was a span of 10 bases. Germline lookup yields CDR1 SGHRS and CDR2 YFSETQ. This chain's CDR3 is CASSFPGANEQFF. The CDR3 DNA is TGCGCCAGCAGCTTCCCGGGGGCGAATGAGCAGTTCTTC.

The J gene is TRBJ1-6, the V gene TRBV5-4, with no clear D. Trimming shortened V by 4 bases and J by 7 bases, and 6 bases separated the two germline ends. There are 12 residues in the CDR3. Germline CDR1 reads SGHNT; CDR2 reads YYREEE (reference sequence). In nucleotides, the CDR3 is TGTGCCAGCAGCCTGAACAATTCACCCCTCCACTTT. Translation gives CASSLNNSPLHF. Filled out from reference TRBV5-4 and TRBJ1-6, the complete variable domain reads ETGVTQSPTHLIKTRGQQVTLRCSSQSGHNTVSWYQQALGQGPQFIFQYYREEENGRGNFPPRFSGLQFPNYSSELNVNALELDDSALYLCASSLNNSPLHFGNGTRLTVT.

This clone was observed a handful of times. This sequence joins TRBV6-5 and TRBJ1-1; D unclear. Germline V CDR1 and CDR2: MNHEY, SVGAGI. Trimming pared 7 bases from V and 5 bases from J, leaving 11 bases between. The CDR3 length is 12 residues. Here the CDR3 reads CASTEGSTEAFF. CDR3 in DNA: TGTGCCAGCACCGAAGGATCAACTGAAGCTTTCTTT.

The CDR3 DNA is TGCGCCAGCAGTTACGGACAGGAGCAGTTCTTC. Its translation: CASSYGQEQFF. The chain uses TRBV5-1 and TRBJ2-1; perhaps TRBD1 as D (6 bases). V lost 5 bases and J 10 bases, leaving 10 bases between the germline ends. The CDR3 extends over 11 amino acids. CDR1 is SGHRS and CDR2 is YFSETQ in the germline V gene.

CDR3 in amino acids: CASSRKRERGDYNEQFF. The CDR3 nucleotides are TGTGCCAGCAGTCGCAAGAGGGAGCGGGGGGACTACAATGAGCAGTTCTTC. The rearrangement joins TRBV4-2 to TRBJ2-1, with 9 bases that match TRBD2. Per the germline V gene, CDR1 is LGHNA and CDR2 is YNFKEQ. The CDR3 contains 17 residues. V lost 6 bases to trimming and J lost 3 bases; unmatched junction nucleotides: 12.

The chain employs TRBV11-2 and TRBJ2-7; 8 nucleotides agree with TRBD2. V lost 1 base and J lost 7; bases outside the gene matches: 9. CDR1 SGHAT and CDR2 FQNNGV come from the germline V gene. The CDR3 sequence is 15 residues long. CDR3 in DNA: TGTGCCAGCAGCTTAGGGCCGCGGGGGGCCAGGGAGCAGTACTTC. This gives the protein CASSLGPRGAREQYF.

This clone occurred once. The gene calls are TRBV24-1 and TRBJ1-6; no firm D call. The CDR3 length is 14 residues. Trimming pared 10 bases from V and 7 bases from J, leaving 16 bases between. The germline V gene has CDR1 KGHDR and CDR2 SFDVKD. CDR3 sequence reads: CATAGRAENSPLHF. In DNA form, the CDR3 reads TGTGCCACAGCGGGTAGGGCAGAAAATTCACCCCTCCACTTT.

V and J are TRBV5-1 and TRBJ2-7; D not certain. This CDR3 comprises 13 residues. V was clipped by 0 bases and J by 5 bases, with 9 bases between them. In germline, CDR1 is SGHRS, CDR2 YFSETQ. The CDR3 DNA is TGCGCCAGCAGCTTGGAAGGTTCCGACGAGCAGTACTTC. The encoded protein is CASSLEGSDEQYF.

This CDR3 is CATSPGRADTQYF. CDR3 DNA sequence: TGCGCCACCTCCCCCGGGCGGGCAGATACGCAGTATTTT. This chain links TRBV5-1 with TRBJ2-3, with D maybe TRBD2 (5 bases). Trimming took off 9 bases at V and 4 bases at J, with 15 bases between the two ends. Germline values: CDR1 SGHRS, CDR2 YFSETQ. The CDR3 runs to 13 residues.

The V call is TRBV9, the J call TRBJ2-2, with D hard to call. The CDR3 has 13 amino acids. Per germline, CDR1 SGDLS and CDR2 YYNGEE. Deletions cut 4 bases from V and 7 bases from J, with 11 bases between. CDR3 loop: CASSPVTIGELFF. The CDR3 nucleotides read TGTGCCAGCAGCCCCGTGACGATCGGGGAGCTGTTTTTT.

V is TRBV5-1 and J is TRBJ1-2; the D gene is possibly TRBD1 (6 bases). Trimming left V 1 base short and J 6 bases short, with 10 bases between. This CDR3 spans 13 amino acids. CDR1 and CDR2 (germline): SGHRS, YFSETQ. CDR3 amino acids: CASSLPQGNGYTF. The CDR3 DNA reads TGCGCCAGCAGCTTGCCACAGGGCAATGGCTACACCTTC.

The V gene is TRBV9, the J gene TRBJ1-5; perhaps TRBD1 as D (5 bases). This CDR3 has 13 amino acids. Germline CDR1 and CDR2: SGDLS and YYNGEE. V lost 0 bases and J 9 bases, leaving 10 bases between the germline ends. CDR3 DNA sequence: TGTGCCAGCAGCGTAGAGGGGCGAGGGCCCCAGCATTTT. Protein: CASSVEGRGPQHF.